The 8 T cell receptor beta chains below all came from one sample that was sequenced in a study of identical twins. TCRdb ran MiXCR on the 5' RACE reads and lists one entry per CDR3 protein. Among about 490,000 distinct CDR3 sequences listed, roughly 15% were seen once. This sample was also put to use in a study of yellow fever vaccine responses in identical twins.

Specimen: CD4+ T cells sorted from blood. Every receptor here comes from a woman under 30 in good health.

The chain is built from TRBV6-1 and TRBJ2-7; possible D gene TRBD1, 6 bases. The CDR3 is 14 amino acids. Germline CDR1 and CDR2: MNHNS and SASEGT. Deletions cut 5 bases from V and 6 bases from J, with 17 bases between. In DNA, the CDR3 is TGTGCCAGCAGTCCCGTCAGGGGCCCCGGCGAGCAGTACTTC. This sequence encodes CASSPVRGPGEQYF.

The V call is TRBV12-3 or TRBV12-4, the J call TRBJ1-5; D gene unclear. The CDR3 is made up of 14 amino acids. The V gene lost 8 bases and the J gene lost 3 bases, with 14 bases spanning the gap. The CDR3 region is CASGSGRFNQPQHF. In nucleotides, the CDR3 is TGTGCCAGCGGATCCGGACGGTTCAATCAGCCCCAGCATTTT.

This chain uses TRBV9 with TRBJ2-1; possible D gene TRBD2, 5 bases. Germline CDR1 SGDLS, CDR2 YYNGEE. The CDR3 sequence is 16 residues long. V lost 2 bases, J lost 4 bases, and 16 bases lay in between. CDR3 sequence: CASSVKIGSQYNEQFF. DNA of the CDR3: TGTGCCAGCAGCGTGAAAATTGGGAGTCAATACAATGAGCAGTTCTTC.

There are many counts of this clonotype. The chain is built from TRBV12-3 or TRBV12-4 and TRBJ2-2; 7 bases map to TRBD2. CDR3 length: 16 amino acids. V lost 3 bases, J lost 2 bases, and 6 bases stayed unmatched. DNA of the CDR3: TGTGCCAGCAGTTTGGGGCTAGCGGTAAACACCGGGGAGCTGTTTTTT. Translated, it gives CASSLGLAVNTGELFF.

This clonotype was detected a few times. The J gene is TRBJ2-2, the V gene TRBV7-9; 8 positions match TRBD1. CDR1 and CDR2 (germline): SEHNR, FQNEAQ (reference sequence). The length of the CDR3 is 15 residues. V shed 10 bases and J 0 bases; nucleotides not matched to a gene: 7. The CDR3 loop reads CANTEGQANTGELFF. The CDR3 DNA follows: TGTGCCAACACCGAGGGACAGGCGAACACCGGGGAGCTGTTTTTT.

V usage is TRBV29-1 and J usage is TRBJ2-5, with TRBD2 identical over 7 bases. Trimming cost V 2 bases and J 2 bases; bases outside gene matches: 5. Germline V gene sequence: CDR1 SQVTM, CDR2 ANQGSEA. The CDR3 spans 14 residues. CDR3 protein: CSVERTSLQETQYF. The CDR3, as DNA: TGCAGCGTTGAAAGGACTAGTCTACAAGAGACCCAGTACTTC.

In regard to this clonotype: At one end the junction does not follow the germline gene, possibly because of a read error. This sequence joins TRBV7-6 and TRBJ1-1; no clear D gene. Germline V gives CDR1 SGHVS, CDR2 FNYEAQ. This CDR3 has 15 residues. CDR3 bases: TGTGCCAGCAGCTTAGCCACAATGAGGGTCACTGAGGCTTTCTTT. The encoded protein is CASSLATMRVTEAFF.

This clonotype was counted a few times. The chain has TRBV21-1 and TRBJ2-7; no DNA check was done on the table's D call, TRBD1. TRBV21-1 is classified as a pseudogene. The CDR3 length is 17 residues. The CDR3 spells CASSQKNVTGIRDEQYF. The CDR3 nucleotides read TGTGCCAGCAGCCAAAAAAACGTGACAGGGATTCGAGACGAGCAGTACTTC.